These 18 T cell receptor beta chains originate from one sample sequenced in a study of T cells in Graves' hyperthyroidism and ophthalmopathy. Amplified TCR beta CDR3 regions derived from RNA transcripts. The HTBI set primed first-round TCR CDR3 RT-PCR. TCRdb analysed the multiplex PCR reads with MiXCR anew, one entry per CDR3 protein. In the table there are about 400,000 distinct CDR3 sequences, around 15% of which are singletons. Sequencing was performed on blood. The receptors derive from a woman aged 18-29 years with Graves' hyperthyroidism.

This clonotype was recorded many times. J is TRBJ1-1 and V is TRBV12-3 or TRBV12-4, with D tentatively TRBD1 (5 bases). The CDR3 contains 13 residues. V was shortened by 4 bases and J by 2 bases, with 8 bases between the two germline ends. The CDR3 DNA is TGTGCCAGCAGTTGGGGACCCAACACTGAAGCTTTCTTT. This translates into CASSWGPNTEAFF.

This clonotype was counted ten times or more. The rearrangement joins TRBV5-1 to TRBJ2-1; 9 nucleotides line up with TRBD2. The CDR3 totals 15 residues. With 0 bases clipped from V and 10 bases from J, the junction kept 8 bases outside the gene matches. Germline assignment: CDR1 SGHRS and CDR2 YFSETQ. The CDR3 nucleotides read TGCGCCAGCAGCTTGGCGGCGGGAGGGCTAGCGGAGCAGTTCTTC. Its translation is CASSLAAGGLAEQFF.

This clonotype was picked up many times. J is TRBJ1-3 and V is TRBV5-1; 9 nucleotides match TRBD1. After removal of 4 bases from V and 2 bases from J, the junction contained 7 bases not matched to a gene. The CDR3 sequence is 16 residues long. Germline lookup yields CDR1 SGHRS and CDR2 YFSETQ. This CDR3 is CASSGLGQGPGNTIYF. The CDR3 nucleotides are TGCGCCAGCAGCGGCCTGGGACAGGGCCCTGGAAACACCATATATTTT.

There are many counts of this clonotype. This chain uses TRBV20-1 with TRBJ2-3, with TRBD2 matching over 12 bases. The CDR3 has 14 amino acids. Germline CDR1 is DFQATT and CDR2 is SNEGSKA (reference sequence). With V trimmed by 5 bases and J by 6 bases, 6 bases remained unmatched. Here the CDR3 DNA reads TGCAGTGCTTACCTAGCGGGAGGGCGCGATACGCAGTATTTT. Translated: CSAYLAGGRDTQYF.

The V gene is TRBV6-5, the J gene TRBJ2-5, with D possibly TRBD2 on 6 matching bases. V was clipped by 0 bases and J by 5 bases, with 16 bases between them. This CDR3 spans 16 amino acids. Germline V gives CDR1 MNHEY, CDR2 SVGAGI. CDR3 protein: CASSYSGCLAGETQYF. The CDR3 DNA reads TGTGCCAGCAGTTACTCGGGTTGTTTGGCGGGGGAGACCCAGTACTTC.

This rearrangement joins TRBV10-3 to TRBJ1-1, with no clear D. CDR1 and CDR2 (germline): ENHRY, SYGVKD. This CDR3 spans 13 amino acids. Trimming took 10 bases from V and 0 from J, leaving 12 bases between them. CDR3: CATYREMNTEAFF. The CDR3 nucleotides read TGTGCCACGTACAGAGAAATGAACACTGAAGCTTTCTTT.

This clonotype was picked up a small number of times. Possible read error: a much larger clone is one base away. This CDR3 fails to terminate in the conserved phenylalanine or tryptophan, so it likely reflects a read error. This chain connects TRBV12-3 or TRBV12-4 to TRBJ1-1, with a tentative D call TRBD1 (5 bases). CDR3 length equals 14 residues. V lost 3 bases and J 2 bases, leaving 10 bases between the germline ends. The CDR3 is CASSFGGLNTEAFS. The CDR3 DNA reads as TGTGCCAGCAGTTTTGGGGGACTTAACACTGAAGCTTTCTCT.

This chain links TRBV20-1 with TRBJ2-5; TRBD2 matches at 11 bases. J lost 5 bases, V lost 3 bases, and 2 bases had no gene match. Germline CDR1 is DFQATT and CDR2 is SNEGSKA (reference sequence). This CDR3 contains 13 residues. The CDR3 sequence is CSARSSGRETQYF. The CDR3 nucleotides read TGCAGTGCTAGGTCTAGCGGGAGGGAGACCCAGTACTTC.

This clonotype was detected only a few times. This chain links TRBV28 with TRBJ2-7; D unresolved. The CDR3 runs to 14 residues. Germline loops: CDR1 MDHEN, CDR2 SYDVKM. V was cut by 6 bases and J by 3 bases, with 15 bases left in between. The CDR3 reads CASSPTPGYYEQYF. The CDR3 bases are TGTGCCAGCAGCCCGACGCCAGGATACTACGAGCAGTACTTC. Combining the CDR3 with reference TRBV28 and TRBJ2-7 gives the whole variable domain DVKVTQSSRYLVKRTGEKVFLECVQDMDHENMFWYRQDPGLGLRLIYFSYDVKMKEKGDIPEGYSVSREKKERFSLILESASTNQTSMYLCASSPTPGYYEQYFGPGTRLTVT.

This clonotype was seen repeatedly, ten times or more. The chain uses TRBV15 and TRBJ1-1; D is unclear. This CDR3 has 13 amino acids. CDR1 is LNHNV, CDR2 YYDKDF, per germline (reference sequence). The V end lost 0 bases, the J end lost 7 bases, and 9 bases lay between the germline ends. As DNA, the CDR3 is TGTGCCACCAGCAGAGATTTTAACTATGAAGCTTTCTTT. It is translated as CATSRDFNYEAFF. Looking up the rest from reference TRBV15 and TRBJ1-1 gives the full variable domain: DAMVIQNPRYQVTQFGKPVTLSCSQTLNHNVMYWYQQKSSQAPKLLFHYYDKDFNNEADTPDNFQSRRPNTSFCFLDIRSPGLGDTAMYLCATSRDFNYEAFFGQGTRLTVV.

In this sample, this clonotype turned up many times. The CDR3 loop reads CAWGSVEGTEAFF. The CDR3 DNA reads as TGTGCCTGGGGGTCCGTGGAGGGCACTGAAGCTTTCTTT. The chain uses TRBV28 and TRBJ1-1, with TRBD1 as a possible D gene (5 bases). With 11 bases removed from V and 4 bases from J, the gap between germline ends came to 17 bases. The CDR3 totals 13 residues. Germline CDR1 and CDR2: MDHEN and SYDVKM.

This clonotype was found many times. This chain uses TRBV2 with TRBJ1-6; TRBD1 might be the D (6 bases). Trimming cost V 7 bases and J 6 bases, with 10 bases left between them. CDR1 and CDR2 from the germline V gene are SNHLY and FYNNEI. The CDR3 runs 13 residues. Written as DNA, the CDR3 is TGTGCCAGCACCCCAGGGGCTAATTCACCCCTCCACTTT. Translation: CASTPGANSPLHF.

This clonotype was detected ten times or more. The chain has TRBV10-2 and TRBJ1-4; possible D gene TRBD1, 5 bases. The CDR3 spans 15 residues. V was trimmed by 2 bases and J by 1 base, leaving 8 bases between them. CDR1 is WSHSY and CDR2 is SAAADI in the germline V gene. CDR3 amino acids: CASSEQGKTNEKLFF. CDR3 DNA sequence: TGCGCCAGCAGTGAGCAGGGAAAAACTAATGAAAAACTGTTTTTT.

This clonotype was detected only a few times. The genes are TRBV28 and TRBJ2-7; D possibly uses TRBD1 or TRBD2 (5 bases each). Per the germline V gene, CDR1 is MDHEN and CDR2 is SYDVKM. The CDR3 covers 19 residues. Deletions cut 3 bases from V and 3 bases from J, with 27 bases between. The CDR3 protein is CASSFPPGRIQLGSYEQYF. The DNA for the CDR3 is TGTGCCAGCAGTTTCCCCCCGGGACGGATTCAATTAGGGAGCTACGAGCAGTACTTC.

Many counts were recorded for this clonotype. The V and J genes are TRBV18 and TRBJ2-1, with 10 bases aligning to TRBD1. The V and J ends lost 0 bases and 6 bases, in that order; junction bases with no gene match: 5. CDR3 length equals 16 residues. Per the germline V gene, CDR1 is KGHSH and CDR2 is LQKENI. This CDR3 is CASSPPVGTGVNEQFF. CDR3 nucleotides: TGTGCCAGCTCACCACCAGTTGGGACAGGGGTCAATGAGCAGTTCTTC.

The chain has TRBV7-6 and TRBJ1-3; 8 positions match TRBD1. The CDR3 extends over 16 amino acids. Germline CDR1 and CDR2: SGHVS and FNYEAQ. J gave up 0 bases and V 5 bases, and 6 bases lay outside the gene matches. CDR3 sequence: CASSPGQADSGNTIYF. CDR3 in DNA: TGTGCCAGCAGCCCGGGACAGGCCGACTCTGGAAACACCATATATTTT.

In its sample, this clonotype was seen many times. The chain recombines TRBV29-1 with TRBJ2-1; possibly TRBD2 for D (5 bases). This CDR3 contains 11 residues. The germline V gene encodes CDR1 SQVTM and CDR2 ANQGSEA. V lost 3 bases, J lost 7 bases, and 7 bases lay in between. The CDR3 loop reads CSVEGDNEQFF. CDR3 nucleotide sequence: TGCAGCGTTGAGGGAGATAATGAGCAGTTCTTC.

The table lists this clonotype with many counts. The genes are TRBV5-1 and TRBJ1-1, with 7 bases fitting TRBD1. The V gene end was trimmed by 6 bases and the J gene end by 5 bases; junction bases not matched to a gene: 10. There are 14 residues in the CDR3. Germline CDR1 reads SGHRS; CDR2 reads YFSETQ. The CDR3 DNA reads TGCGCCAGCACCGAGGGGGCGCCGGGTACTGAAGCTTTCTTT. Translation: CASTEGAPGTEAFF.